A selection of T cell receptor beta chains follows, all from one sample in a study of T-cell reconstitution after alpha-beta-depleted transplantation in children. One entry per CDR3 protein results from TCRdb running MiXCR on the PCR reads. The repertoire holds about 640,000 distinct CDR3 sequences, with roughly 17% as singletons. The starting material was PBMCs from the stem cell graft donor, obtained from the stem cell graft. All receptors come from a human donor who donated a stem cell graft to a child with acute myeloid leukemia. CDR3s include the opening cysteine and the closing phenylalanine or tryptophan. Only some rows state a clone size, as once, few, many or a class for expanded clones.

>few|TRBV7-9
CASSSPDRGGDEQFF
>many|TRBV7-6
CASSFSGSREQFF
>-|TRBV6-2/TRBV6-3
CASSLSRAQETQYF
>few|TRBV15
CATSRDLAVVGEKLFF
>few|TRBV7-6
CASSLVGFGEAFF
>few|TRBV5-1
CASSSGQAGAYGYTF
>-|TRBV7-2
CASSFIGQGAEAFF
>many|TRBV12-3/TRBV12-4
CASRQGENQPQHF
>few|TRBV20-1
CSARARWGEPLHF
>many|TRBV25-1
CASGRGNSYNEQFF
>many|TRBV29-1
CSVEPGVKYEQFF
>few|TRBV4-3
CASSQDARGYRGNYEQYF
>few|TRBV15
CATSPQRDAPYNEQFF
>many|TRBV14
CASSQTGSSYNEQFF
>-|TRBV7-9
CASSRDGRVYTEAFF
>many|TRBV12-3/TRBV12-4
CASSFSGRNYGYTF
>many|TRBV6-4
CASSDSESGELFF
>-|TRBV14
CASSPRQGTSYEQYF
>-|TRBV7-2
CASRGYTRQENTGELFF
>many|TRBV20-1
CSARDQGVGTEAFF
>many|TRBV5-5
CASSLRQGRGEQFF
>many|TRBV20-1
CSASGSGYQPQHF
>many|TRBV5-5
CASSFTGTGVTEAFF
>many|TRBV7-2
CASSTTGTAKEKLFF
>few|TRBV12-3/TRBV12-4
CASSTGFQETQYF
>-|TRBV18
CASSPLGAYSGNTIYF
>many|TRBV6-1
CASRADRGPETQYF
>-|TRBV20-1
CSARDGTVKETQHF
>many|TRBV12-3/TRBV12-4
CASTLQPGLNYGYTF
>-|TRBV20-1
CSASGGIDNEQFF
>-|TRBV11-2
CASSLEGFQPQHF
>-|TRBV6-2/TRBV6-3
CASSYGYQPQHF
>-|TRBV5-1
CASSFGAGGTGELFF
>few|TRBV7-9
CASSLLSGGRNEQFF
>many|TRBV12-3/TRBV12-4
CASSRPNQPQHF
>many|TRBV20-1
CSALGEGEDTQYF
>few|TRBV20-1
CSARPSVVNTGELFF
>many|TRBV5-1
CASSLAATYSYNEQFF
>few|TRBV12-3/TRBV12-4
CASSPWTGARNQPQHF
>-|TRBV14
CASSQDLARGPGGFF
>few|TRBV20-1
CSARLTGVRNTEAFF
>-|TRBV12-3/TRBV12-4
CASSRGGPITCNEQFF
>few|TRBV4-1
CASSQVIQGQGGYGYTF
>many|TRBV20-1
CSARLQGGTGYTEAFF
>few|TRBV7-7
CASSRDSGPWSGETQYF
>-|TRBV7-8
CASSLGQSPQTQYF
>-|TRBV27
CASSLSTGGYEQYF
>many|TRBV20-1
CSARDLRGEKLFF
>once|TRBV9
CASSVGGAGGMETYNEQFF
>many|TRBV7-9
CASSLQGGNYGYTF
>few|TRBV6-5
CASSYSSGGTNYGYTF
>many|TRBV12-3/TRBV12-4
CASSGGRTQVTGELFF
>many|TRBV20-1
CSASQMNTEAFF
>-|TRBV7-8
CASSLDPTDTEAFF
>many|TRBV29-1
CSVDRGHEQFF
>few|TRBV20-1
CSAHSPDRRRNSPLHF
>few|TRBV20-1
CSAPEGGSYNEQFF
>-|TRBV12-3/TRBV12-4
CASSLFLDGYTF
>many|TRBV12-3/TRBV12-4
CASSLRAALYGYTF